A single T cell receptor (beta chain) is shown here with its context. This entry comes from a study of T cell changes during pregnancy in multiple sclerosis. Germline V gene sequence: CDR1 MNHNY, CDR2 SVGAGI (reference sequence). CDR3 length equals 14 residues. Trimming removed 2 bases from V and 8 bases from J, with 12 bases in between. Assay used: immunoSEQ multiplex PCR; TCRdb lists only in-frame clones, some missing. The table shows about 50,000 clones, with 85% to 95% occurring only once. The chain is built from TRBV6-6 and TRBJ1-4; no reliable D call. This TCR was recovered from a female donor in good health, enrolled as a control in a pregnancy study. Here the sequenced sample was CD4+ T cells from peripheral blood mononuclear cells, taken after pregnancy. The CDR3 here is CASSYRRPGEKLFF. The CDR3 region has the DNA TGTGCCAGCAGTTACAGACGGCCGGGGGAAAAACTGTTTTTT.